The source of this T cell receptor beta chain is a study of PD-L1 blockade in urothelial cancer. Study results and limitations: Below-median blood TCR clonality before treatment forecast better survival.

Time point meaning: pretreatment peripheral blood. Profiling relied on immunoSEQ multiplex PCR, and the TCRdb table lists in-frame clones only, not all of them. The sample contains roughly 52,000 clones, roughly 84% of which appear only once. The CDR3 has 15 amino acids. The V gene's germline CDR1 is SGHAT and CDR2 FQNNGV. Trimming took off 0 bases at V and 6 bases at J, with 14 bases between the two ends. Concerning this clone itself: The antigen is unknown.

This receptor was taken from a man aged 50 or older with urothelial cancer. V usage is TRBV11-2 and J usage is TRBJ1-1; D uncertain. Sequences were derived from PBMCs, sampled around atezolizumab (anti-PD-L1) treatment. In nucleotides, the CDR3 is TGTGCCAGCAGCTTAGAAGGGAGGCCGTCCTCTGAAGCTTTCTTT. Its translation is CASSLEGRPSSEAFF.